The rows below give T cell receptor beta chains drawn from one sample of a study of T-cell memory formation after mild COVID-19. TCRdb itself ran the 5' RACE reads through MiXCR, one entry per CDR3 protein. The sample gives fewer than 700,000 distinct CDR3 sequences, roughly 17% of which show up once; about 12% is in the top ten. Material: PBMCs or a T cell subset sorted from them (not recorded which). All receptors derive from an adult woman who had mild COVID-19 (a few samples of this study predate the infection). Cell type and time point are not known. The CDR3 runs from the conserved cysteine through the conserved F or W. D genes are given only for firm matches. Not all rows give a size; the values are once, few, many and, for expanded clones, a class.

size	V	J	D	DNA	CDR3
few	TRBV6-4	TRBJ1-1	-	TGTGCCAGCAGTGACAGGGGGGGTGAAGCTTTCTTT	CASSDRGGEAFF
-	TRBV20-1	TRBJ2-1	-	TGCGCGAAAGAAGCGGGCAATGAGCAGTTCTTC	CAKEAGNEQFF
many	TRBV30	TRBJ2-3	TRBD2	TGTGCCTGGAGTGCCCAGCTAGCGGGCACAGATACGCAGTATTTT	CAWSAQLAGTDTQYF
few	TRBV12-3/TRBV12-4	TRBJ2-1	-	TGTGCCAGCGGGACTGGGAATGAGCAGTTCTTC	CASGTGNEQFF
-	TRBV18	TRBJ2-1	TRBD1	TGTGCCAGCTCACCACCCCAGGGGGCAAGGGTCAATGAGCAGTTCTTC	CASSPPQGARVNEQFF
-	TRBV12-3/TRBV12-4	TRBJ1-5	-	TGTGCCAGCAGTGGCCAGGCTGGTCAGCCCCAGCATTTT	CASSGQAGQPQHF
few	TRBV5-5	TRBJ1-2	TRBD1	TGTGCCAGCAGCTTGGGCTCGACAGGGCCCTATGGCTACACCTTC	CASSLGSTGPYGYTF
-	TRBV4-1	TRBJ2-1	TRBD2	TGCGCCAGCAGCCAGGCGGGGGGGGCGGATGAGCAGTTCTTC	CASSQAGGADEQFF
few	TRBV27	TRBJ1-4	-	TGTGCCAGCAGTTGCCCCTGGGACATTCCTGGGGCCTATGAAAAACTGTTTTTT	CASSCPWDIPGAYEKLFF
many	TRBV12-3/TRBV12-4	TRBJ2-1	TRBD1	TGTGCCAGCACCGTACAGGGGGAGGACAATGAGCAGTTCTTC	CASTVQGEDNEQFF
many	TRBV29-1	TRBJ2-1	TRBD1	TGCAGCGTAGCCGGGACAGGGGGTTACAATGAGCAGTTCTTC	CSVAGTGGYNEQFF
many	TRBV29-1	TRBJ2-3	TRBD2	TGCAGCGTGGGGCCCTTGCCGGGGGAGGGGTATTTT	CSVGPLPGEGYF
few	TRBV2	TRBJ2-5	TRBD2	TGTGCCAGCAGAGAAGGAGGACTAGCGGGAGTTCGAGAGACCCAGTACTTC	CASREGGLAGVRETQYF
few	TRBV24-1	TRBJ2-2	-	TGTGCCACCAGTCGCCGGAACACCGGGGAGCTGTTTTTT	CATSRRNTGELFF
few	TRBV24-1	TRBJ2-3	-	TGTGCCACCAGTGGGTGGGCGGCAGATACGCAGTATTTT	CATSGWAADTQYF
few	TRBV7-9	TRBJ2-7	TRBD2	TGTGCCAGCAGCTCAATAGCGGGAGGGCCTAACGAGCAGTACTTC	CASSSIAGGPNEQYF
-	TRBV6-2/TRBV6-3	TRBJ2-1	-	TGTGCCAGCAGTTACTCGAGGCAAGCCCAGTTCTTC	CASSYSRQAQFF
few	TRBV7-9	TRBJ2-7	TRBD2	TGTGCCAGCAGCTCAGCGGGAGGTCTGGGTTACGAGCAGTACTTC	CASSSAGGLGYEQYF
many	TRBV29-1	TRBJ2-7	-	TGCAGCGTCGCTAGGGGATACGAGCAGTACTTC	CSVARGYEQYF
-	TRBV7-3	TRBJ1-1	-	TGTGCCAGCAGCTTGAGCTTGGGCACTGAAGCTTTCTTT	CASSLSLGTEAFF
-	TRBV6-1	TRBJ2-7	-	TGTGCCAGCAGTGAATTAACGTGGGCCTACGAGCAGTACTTC	CASSELTWAYEQYF
many	TRBV7-9	TRBJ2-1	TRBD1	TGTGCCAGCAGCCTAGGGACAGGGCGATACAATGAGCAGTTCTTC	CASSLGTGRYNEQFF
few	TRBV12-3/TRBV12-4	TRBJ1-1	-	TGTGCCAGCAGCCCATGGGGGATCCCTGAAGCTTTCTTT	CASSPWGIPEAFF
-	TRBV29-1	TRBJ1-1	-	TGCAGCGGAGGGGGGATGAACACTGAAGCTTTCTTT	CSGGGMNTEAFF
-	TRBV10-3	TRBJ2-2	TRBD2	TGTGCCATCAGTCCAGCGGGAGGCCATACCACCGGGGAGCTGTTTTTT	CAISPAGGHTTGELFF
few	TRBV18	TRBJ2-3	-	TGTGCCAGCTCACCGTTGATCCCCCGGTCCGGGGATACGCAGTATTTT	CASSPLIPRSGDTQYF
few	TRBV7-3	TRBJ2-1	-	TGTGCCAGCAGCTTAACAGGGGGACCTTACAATGAGCAGTTCTTC	CASSLTGGPYNEQFF
-	TRBV20-1	TRBJ1-1	-	TGCAGTGCCCCAATTGCGGCCCAGTTAAAGTTT	CSAPIAAQLKF
few	TRBV7-9	TRBJ2-5	TRBD2	TGTGCCAGCAGCCCCGGGGGACTAGCTAAAGAGACCCAGTACTTC	CASSPGGLAKETQYF
many	TRBV5-1	TRBJ2-1	-	TGCGCCAGCAGCTTGACAGGACTCTCCTACAATGAGCAGTTCTTC	CASSLTGLSYNEQFF
few	TRBV10-3	TRBJ2-5	-	TGTGCCATCAGTGAGTCTCAGGGGGAGACCCAGTACTTC	CAISESQGETQYF
-	TRBV30	TRBJ2-7	-	TGTGCCTGGAGTGTCGGGATGGAGCAGTACTTC	CAWSVGMEQYF
few	TRBV28	TRBJ1-5	-	TGTGCCAGCAGTATTCCGACGGGCAACAATCAGCCCCAGCATTTT	CASSIPTGNNQPQHF
few	TRBV10-3	TRBJ2-7	TRBD1	TGTGCCGCTCGAGGGACAGGGGTGATCGAGCAGTACTTC	CAARGTGVIEQYF
-	TRBV11-2	TRBJ2-5	-	TGTGCCAGCCAAGAGATCACGGGAGAGACCCAGTACTTC	CASQEITGETQYF
few	TRBV5-1	TRBJ2-1	TRBD2	TGCGCCAGCTACGAGCGGGGGGGCCTTATTGAGCAGTTCTTC	CASYERGGLIEQFF
few	TRBV5-1	TRBJ2-5	-	TGCGCCAGCAGCTTGGGACAGTTCTCACTACAAGAGACCCAGTACTTC	CASSLGQFSLQETQYF
few	TRBV9	TRBJ1-3	TRBD1	TGTGCCAGCAGCGTTAAGGGGGCCCTCGGAAACACCATATATTTT	CASSVKGALGNTIYF
-	TRBV29-1	TRBJ1-5	-	TGCAGCGCCGGGAGCGCGGATCAGCCCCAGCATTTT	CSAGSADQPQHF
few	TRBV12-3/TRBV12-4	TRBJ2-1	TRBD2	TGTGCCAGCACCCGAGCGGGGGGACCTTACAATGAGCAGTTCTTC	CASTRAGGPYNEQFF
few	TRBV6-5	TRBJ2-1	-	TGTGCCAGCAGTTACTCCGGGACTTCAAATTACAATGAGCAGTTCTTC	CASSYSGTSNYNEQFF
few	TRBV5-1	TRBJ1-2	-	TGCGCCAGCAGCTTGGGTCCCGGGACGCCGGGGTCCTATGGCTACACCTTC	CASSLGPGTPGSYGYTF
many	TRBV12-3/TRBV12-4	TRBJ1-4	TRBD1	TGTGCCAGCAGGGCAACCGGGACAGGGGGCGAAAAACTGTTTTTT	CASRATGTGGEKLFF
-	TRBV6-2/TRBV6-3	TRBJ2-7	TRBD2	TGTGCCAGCAGCTACGCTAGCGGGAGTCAGGAGCAGTACTTC	CASSYASGSQEQYF
-	TRBV5-1	TRBJ1-2	-	TGCGCCAGCAGCTTCGACCCCCGGGCTCGGCGGACCTATGGCTACACCTTC	CASSFDPRARRTYGYTF
-	TRBV7-6	TRBJ2-1	TRBD2	TGTGCCAGCAGCCCCTGGACTAGCGGGAGTAGACAGTTCTTC	CASSPWTSGSRQFF
few	TRBV15	TRBJ2-5	TRBD2	TGTGCCACCAGCGGGGGAGGGGATCAAGAGACCCAGTACTTC	CATSGGGDQETQYF
-	TRBV9	TRBJ2-3	TRBD2	TGTGCCAGCAGCCCGGTGGAGCGGGGGGCCCGCACAGATACGCAGTATTTT	CASSPVERGARTDTQYF
many	TRBV12-3/TRBV12-4	TRBJ2-6	-	TGTGCCAGCAGTGAGGGACAACGATACTCTGGGGCCAACGTCCTGACTTTC	CASSEGQRYSGANVLTF
few	TRBV29-1	TRBJ2-7	TRBD1	TGCAGCGTTGAAGTACCTGACAGGGCCTCCTACGAGCAGTACTTC	CSVEVPDRASYEQYF
-	TRBV6-2/TRBV6-3	TRBJ1-1	-	TGTGCCAGCAGTTACGCGCAGGGGAGGACTGAAGCTTTCTTT	CASSYAQGRTEAFF
few	TRBV2	TRBJ2-7	TRBD2	TGTGCCAGTACAGAGCGGGGGCTCTACGAGCAGTACTTC	CASTERGLYEQYF
many	TRBV6-5	TRBJ2-7	-	TGTGCCAGCAGGGCGATTCCGGGGACCTCCTACGAGCAGTACTTC	CASRAIPGTSYEQYF
-	TRBV20-1	TRBJ2-3	-	TGCAGTGCTACTTACCGGGTTTCAGATACGCAGTATTTT	CSATYRVSDTQYF
many	TRBV7-2	TRBJ2-5	TRBD2	TGTGCCAGCAGCCTCGTGGGACTAGCGATTTCAGAGACCCAGTACTTC	CASSLVGLAISETQYF
few	TRBV24-1	TRBJ1-2	TRBD1	TGTGCCACCAGTAACGGGACAGCCTATGGCTACACCTTC	CATSNGTAYGYTF